Below are 7 T cell receptor beta chains sequenced from a single sample in a study of blood T cell repertoires in COVID-19. Sequencing was performed with immunoSEQ multiplex PCR; in TCRdb, only in-frame clones are kept and a portion is missing. The sample gives fewer than 350,000 clones, roughly nine tenths of which show up once; less than 2% is in the top ten. Sequencing input: PBMCs or T cells enriched from blood (not recorded which). All receptors come from a woman aged 35 to 49 who had recovered from COVID-19.

The chain combines TRBV5-5 with TRBJ1-4, with D uncertain. CDR1 is SGHKS and CDR2 is YYEKEE in the germline V gene (reference sequence). The germline V and J ends were trimmed by 1 base and 6 bases, with 10 bases remaining between them. This CDR3 spans 14 amino acids. Here the CDR3 DNA reads TGTGCCAGCAGCTTGAAACAGCTTGATGAAAAACTGTTTTTT. It specifies CASSLKQLDEKLFF.

This chain uses TRBV29-1 with TRBJ1-2; 7 bases agree with TRBD1. The CDR3 totals 11 residues. CDR1 SQVTM and CDR2 ANQGSEA come from the germline V gene. V trimming: 6 bases; J trimming: 6 bases; junction bases outside the gene matches: 4. For the CDR3, the DNA is TGCAGCGTCTTACAGGGGCATGGCTACACCTTC. It is translated as CSVLQGHGYTF.

The J gene is TRBJ1-3, the V gene TRBV7-9; tentatively, D is TRBD1 (5 bases). There are 13 residues in the CDR3. V gave up 9 bases and J gave up 4 bases, with 13 bases separating them. Germline V lookup: CDR1 SEHNR, CDR2 FQNEAQ (reference sequence). CDR3 loop: CARSSGPGNTIYF. The CDR3 DNA sequence: TGTGCCAGGTCGTCAGGGCCAGGAAACACCATATATTTT.

DNA of the CDR3: TGTGCCAGTAGTCGACAGGGCATAAAAGTCACTGAAGCTTTCTTT. Amino acid sequence: CASSRQGIKVTEAFF. The gene calls are TRBV19 and TRBJ1-1; 7 bases line up with TRBD1. Germline CDR1 LNHDA, CDR2 SQIVND (reference sequence). The CDR3 runs to 15 residues. V was clipped by 5 bases and J by 4 bases; unmatched bases: 10.

V and J are TRBV19 and TRBJ1-5; D is unclear. This CDR3 comprises 13 residues. Germline assignment: CDR1 LNHDA and CDR2 SQIVND (reference sequence). The germline V and J ends were trimmed by 6 bases and 0 bases, with 6 bases remaining between them. CDR3 bases: TGTGCCAGTAGACTTTATAGCAATCAGCCCCAGCATTTT. Protein product: CASRLYSNQPQHF.

V usage is TRBV5-1 and J usage is TRBJ1-2; D perhaps matches TRBD1 (5 bases). The CDR3 is made up of 14 amino acids. Germline CDR1 reads SGHRS; CDR2 reads YFSETQ. Trimming removed 1 base from V and 2 bases from J, with 9 bases in between. Here the CDR3 reads CASSLSGPNYGYTF. The DNA of the CDR3 is TGCGCCAGCAGCTTGTCAGGGCCCAACTATGGCTACACCTTC.

The chain joins TRBV24-1 to TRBJ2-7, with 8 bases identical to TRBD1. The CDR3 loop spans 15 amino acids. The V segment lost 3 bases and the J segment 2 bases; nucleotides outside the gene matches: 5. Germline CDR1 KGHDR, CDR2 SFDVKD. DNA for the CDR3: TGTGCCACCAGTGATCCGGGACAGGACCCCTACGAGCAGTACTTC. Amino acids: CATSDPGQDPYEQYF.